The 25 T cell receptor beta chains below all came from one sample that was sequenced in a study of long-term antiretroviral therapy in people with HIV. Sequencing used immunoSEQ v3.0 at survey level. Here immunoSEQ multiplex PCR was the method, and the copy in TCRdb shows in-frame clones only, minus some. Found here are some 30,000 clones, nearly 90% of them singletons; the top ten hold 10% to 15%. Source: unsorted PBMCs, taken 1.1 years after starting antiretroviral therapy. The receptors come from a man younger than 30 with HIV.

The rearrangement joins TRBV27 to TRBJ2-7; 7 nucleotides agree with TRBD1. Germline-derived CDR1 and CDR2 are MNHEY and SMNVEV (reference sequence). CDR3 length: 14 amino acids. V was clipped by 5 bases and J by 2 bases; unmatched bases: 6. CDR3 coding DNA: TGTGCCAGCAGTCTACAGGGGCCGCCCTACGAGCAGTACTTC. This sequence encodes CASSLQGPPYEQYF.

Within the sample, this clone is large (0.1 to 1%). The genes are TRBV30 and TRBJ1-1, with D uncertain. CDR1 GTSNPN and CDR2 SVGIG come from the germline V gene (reference sequence). The V gene lost 7 bases and the J gene lost 5 bases, with 14 bases spanning the gap. This CDR3 spans 12 amino acids. The CDR3 DNA reads as TGTGCCTACGGGGTTGGGTTTACTGAAGCTTTCTTT. It yields the protein CAYGVGFTEAFF. Based on the CDR3 plus reference TRBV30 and TRBJ1-1, the full variable domain is SQTIHQWPATLVQPVGSPLSLECTVEGTSNPNLYWYRQAAGRGLQLLFYSVGIGQISSEVPQNLSASRPQDRQFILSSKKLLLSDSGFYLCAYGVGFTEAFFGQGTRLTVV.

This chain links TRBV2 with TRBJ2-3; 7 bases are shared with TRBD1. Trimming took 5 bases from V and 5 from J; bases not matched to a gene: 13. Germline assignment: CDR1 SNHLY and CDR2 FYNNEI. The CDR3 extends over 16 amino acids. The DNA for the CDR3 is TGTGCCAGCAGTACGAACTCGGGACAGAACCTAGATACGCAGTATTTT. Its protein is CASSTNSGQNLDTQYF.

This clone was observed once. The chain joins TRBV7-2 to TRBJ2-7, with 10 positions matching TRBD1. Germline V gene sequence: CDR1 SGHTA, CDR2 FQGNSA. CDR3 length equals 15 residues. Trimming removed 6 bases from V and 6 bases from J; junction bases left unmatched: 11. CDR3 residues: CASSNPGQGLGEQYF. CDR3 coding DNA: TGTGCCAGCAGTAATCCGGGACAGGGGTTAGGCGAGCAGTACTTC.

The chain has TRBV5-4 and TRBJ1-2; D perhaps matches TRBD1 (6 bases). The CDR3 runs 13 residues. Trimming cost V 1 base and J 4 bases, with 8 bases left between them. Germline assignment: CDR1 SGHNT and CDR2 YYREEE (reference sequence). Written as DNA, the CDR3 is TGTGCCAGCAGCTTGCCGGACAGCTATGGCTACACCTTC. It translates to CASSLPDSYGYTF.

The rearrangement uses TRBV10-2 and TRBJ1-2, with 8 nucleotides matching TRBD1. CDR3 size: 12 residues. In germline, CDR1 is WSHSY, CDR2 SAAADI. The ends lost 10 bases at V and 5 bases at J; junction bases unmatched: 6. In DNA, the CDR3 is TGCGCCACCGTGAGACAGGGGTATGGCTACACCTTC. It is translated as CATVRQGYGYTF.

J is TRBJ1-1 and V is TRBV7-9, with unresolved D. CDR1 and CDR2 from the germline V gene are SEHNR and FQNEAQ (reference sequence). Trimming took 5 bases from V and 4 from J, leaving 14 bases between them. The length of the CDR3 is 14 residues. Here the CDR3 reads CASSPYVGGTEAFF. The CDR3 nucleotides are TGTGCCAGCAGCCCTTACGTCGGAGGCACTGAAGCTTTCTTT. Looking up the rest from reference TRBV7-9 and TRBJ1-1 gives the full variable domain: DTGVSQNPRHKITKRGQNVTFRCDPISEHNRLYWYRQTLGQGPEFLTYFQNEAQLEKSRLLSDRFSAERPKGSFSTLEIQRTEQGDSAMYLCASSPYVGGTEAFFGQGTRLTVV.

J is TRBJ1-5 and V is TRBV18; D possibly corresponds to TRBD1 (5 bases). V was shortened by 2 bases and J by 4 bases, with 15 bases between the two germline ends. The CDR3 totals 16 residues. Germline V gene lookup returns CDR1 KGHSH and CDR2 LQKENI. CDR3 residues: CASSPAGQGSNQPQHF. The CDR3 region has the DNA TGTGCCAGCTCACCAGCGGGGCAGGGATCTAATCAGCCCCAGCATTTT. Together with reference TRBV18 and TRBJ1-5, the CDR3 gives the full variable domain: NAGVMQNPRHLVRRRGQEARLRCSPMKGHSHVYWYRQLPEEGLKFMVYLQKENIIDESGMPKERFSAEFPKEGPSILRIQQVVRGDSAAYFCASSPAGQGSNQPQHFGDGTRLSIL.

The V gene is TRBV4-1, the J gene TRBJ2-2; 8 nucleotides agree with TRBD1. The CDR3 extends over 17 amino acids. The V and J ends lost 2 bases and 2 bases, in that order; junction bases with no gene match: 7. Germline CDR1 is MGHRA and CDR2 is YSYEKL. Here the CDR3 DNA reads TGCGCCAGCAGCCAACCGACAGGGGCGCGCAACACCGGGGAGCTGTTTTTT. Encoded protein: CASSQPTGARNTGELFF.

J is TRBJ2-3 and V is TRBV5-1; no clear D. V was shortened by 7 bases and J by 2 bases, with 11 bases between the two germline ends. From germline, CDR1 is SGHRS and CDR2 YFSETQ. The CDR3 covers 13 residues. CDR3 nucleotides: TGCGCCAGCGCCTTATTTCCCACAGATACGCAGTATTTT. It translates to CASALFPTDTQYF.

This chain links TRBV18 with TRBJ1-4; D call uncertain. Germline CDR1 KGHSH, CDR2 LQKENI. CDR3 length: 15 amino acids. Trimming removed 0 bases at V and 5 bases at J, with 10 bases between. The CDR3 DNA sequence: TGTGCCAGCTCACCACCGGGATCAGAGAATGAAAAACTGTTTTTT. It encodes CASSPPGSENEKLFF.

V gene TRBV11-3 combines with J gene TRBJ2-1; 9 bases match TRBD2. Germline V gene sequence: CDR1 SGHNT, CDR2 YENEEA. Losses at the gene ends were 4 bases for V and 4 bases for J; bases not matched to a gene: 11. CDR3 length equals 17 residues. CDR3 sequence reads: CASSSEISAGGYNEQFF. CDR3 sequence (DNA): TGTGCCAGCAGCTCCGAGATCTCGGCGGGAGGGTACAATGAGCAGTTCTTC.

The CDR3 here is CASSQDVAVGAFF. CDR3 DNA: TGCGCCAGCAGCCAAGATGTAGCAGTAGGTGCTTTCTTT. The chain employs TRBV4-1 and TRBJ1-1; D ambiguous. This CDR3 has 13 amino acids. The V end was cut by 0 bases, the J end by 11 bases, with 13 bases between. CDR1 MGHRA and CDR2 YSYEKL come from the germline V gene.

The chain joins TRBV18 to TRBJ1-4; 8 bases agree with TRBD1. This CDR3 spans 14 amino acids. In germline, CDR1 is KGHSH, CDR2 LQKENI. The junction had 10 bases not matched to a gene; V was cut back by 3 bases and J by 13 bases. The CDR3 bases are TGTGCCAGCTCACCGAGAGGACAGGGAGCAGGACTGTTTTTT. As protein: CASSPRGQGAGLFF. Together with reference TRBV18 and TRBJ1-4, the CDR3 gives the full variable domain: NAGVMQNPRHLVRRRGQEARLRCSPMKGHSHVYWYRQLPEEGLKFMVYLQKENIIDESGMPKERFSAEFPKEGPSILRIQQVVRGDSAAYFCASSPRGQGAGLFFGSGTQLSVL.

This chain joins TRBV11-2 and TRBJ2-1; the D gene is possibly TRBD1 (5 bases). CDR3 length: 13 residues. Germline loops: CDR1 SGHAT, CDR2 FQNNGV. Trimming pared 0 bases from V and 12 bases from J, leaving 12 bases between. For the CDR3, the DNA is TGTGCCAGCAGCTTAGACCAGGGATCTGGGCAGTTCTTC. Protein sequence: CASSLDQGSGQFF.

This chain connects TRBV10-2 to TRBJ2-1, with D perhaps TRBD2 (5 bases). V was cut by 4 bases and J by 9 bases, with 10 bases left in between. CDR3 length: 12 residues. Germline-derived CDR1 and CDR2 are WSHSY and SAAADI. The CDR3 sequence is CASSGSSIEQFF. The DNA of the CDR3 is TGCGCCAGCAGTGGGTCTAGCATTGAGCAGTTCTTC.

The rearrangement uses TRBV2 and TRBJ1-1; 9 nucleotides agree with TRBD1. The length of the CDR3 is 16 residues. Trimming took 4 bases from V and 3 from J; bases not matched to a gene: 9. Germline V gives CDR1 SNHLY, CDR2 FYNNEI. The CDR3 DNA reads TGTGCCAGCAGTGCTAACAGGGGGCGAGGGGACACTGAAGCTTTCTTT. As protein: CASSANRGRGDTEAFF.

The genes are TRBV14 and TRBJ2-1, with TRBD2 identical over 11 bases. Per the germline V gene, CDR1 is SGHDN and CDR2 is FVKESK. V trimming: 4 bases; J trimming: 7 bases; junction bases outside the gene matches: 12. CDR3 length: 17 residues. The CDR3 DNA reads TGTGCCAGCAGCCTCGGGACTAGCGGTTCCCCTTGGAATGAGCAGTTCTTC. Amino acids: CASSLGTSGSPWNEQFF.

This clone was seen only once. V usage is TRBV18 and J usage is TRBJ2-7; TRBD1 agrees at 8 bases. Germline V gene sequence: CDR1 KGHSH, CDR2 LQKENI. CDR3 size: 15 residues. The ends lost 1 base at V and 6 bases at J; junction bases unmatched: 8. As DNA, the CDR3 is TGTGCCAGCTCACCACGTACGACAGGGGAGTCCGAGCAGTACTTC. Encoded protein: CASSPRTTGESEQYF.

This chain uses TRBV28 with TRBJ1-1, with D unresolved. V gave up 6 bases and J gave up 2 bases, with 22 bases separating them. The CDR3 totals 17 residues. Germline CDR1 MDHEN, CDR2 SYDVKM. The CDR3 is CASRISEMAGGNTEAFF. Here the CDR3 DNA reads TGTGCCAGCAGAATATCCGAAATGGCAGGCGGCAACACTGAAGCTTTCTTT.

This chain uses TRBV4-2 with TRBJ1-4; no clear D gene. Germline V gene sequence: CDR1 LGHNA, CDR2 YNFKEQ. CDR3 size: 12 residues. V was shortened by 1 base and J by 4 bases, with 1 base between the two germline ends. CDR3 coding DNA: TGTGCCAGCAGCCAAGGTAATGAAAAACTGTTTTTT. Translation gives CASSQGNEKLFF.

The genes are TRBV7-9 and TRBJ2-2, with no clear D. This CDR3 is 17 amino acids long. V was trimmed by 1 base and J by 1 base, leaving 13 bases between them. Germline CDR1 reads SEHNR; CDR2 reads FQNEAQ (reference sequence). The DNA of the CDR3 is TGTGCCAGCAGCTTAGGACTTGCCAAAGAGAACACCGGGGAGCTGTTTTTT. Translation gives CASSLGLAKENTGELFF.

This chain joins TRBV29-1 and TRBJ1-1, with D possibly TRBD1 on 6 matching bases. Trimming took off 3 bases at V and 5 bases at J, with 22 bases between the two ends. Germline CDR1 is SQVTM and CDR2 is ANQGSEA. CDR3 size: 16 residues. In DNA form, the CDR3 reads TGCAGCGTTGATGGCAGGAGAAGGGGGAGAGGGACTGAAGCTTTCTTT. Encoded protein: CSVDGRRRGRGTEAFF.

Concerning this clone itself: This CDR3 is also generated by other DNA sequences in the sample. The V gene is TRBV27, the J gene TRBJ1-4; D might be TRBD1 (5 bases). CDR3 length: 13 residues. Germline V gene data show CDR1 as MNHEY and CDR2 as SMNVEV (reference sequence). Trimming took 4 bases from V and 8 from J, leaving 11 bases between them. In nucleotides, the CDR3 is TGTGCCAGCAGTTCCCGGGAGGGGGAAAAACTGTTTTTT. Translated: CASSSREGEKLFF.

The rearrangement uses TRBV27 and TRBJ2-1, with 7 nucleotides matching TRBD2. V gave up 5 bases and J gave up 2 bases; unmatched junction bases: 3. Germline V gene lookup returns CDR1 MNHEY and CDR2 SMNVEV (reference sequence). The CDR3 is 14 residues long. CDR3: CASSKSGAYNEQFF. In DNA, the CDR3 is TGTGCCAGCAGTAAGAGCGGGGCCTACAATGAGCAGTTCTTC.